These 18 T cell receptor beta chains share one sample of origin, sequenced in a study of shared clonotypes between healthy human individuals. Naive CD8 cells, CD45RO-negative and positively selected for CCR7, excluded terminally differentiated effector memory CD45RA+ cells. Produced via immunoSEQ multiplex PCR; TCRdb's table is partial and in-frame only. The sample consists of roughly 590,000 clones, around 95% of them appearing once. Source material: naive CD8+ T cells sorted from blood. The receptors were gathered from a woman aged 25 to 45 in good health.

The chain has TRBV13 and TRBJ2-7, with 10 bases lining up with TRBD1. The germline gives CDR1 PRHDT, CDR2 FYEKMQ (reference sequence). CDR3 length equals 13 residues. The V and J ends lost 5 bases and 4 bases, in that order; junction bases with no gene match: 2. The CDR3 sequence is CASSMGQGYEQYF. The CDR3 nucleotides read TGTGCCAGCAGCATGGGACAGGGGTACGAGCAGTACTTC.

The rearrangement links TRBV28 to TRBJ2-7; D is ambiguous. V lost 6 bases to trimming and J lost 5 bases, with 11 bases between them. Germline V gene lookup returns CDR1 MDHEN and CDR2 SYDVKM. The CDR3 length is 12 residues. The CDR3 DNA reads as TGTGCCAGCAGCCCCGTTCCCCACGAGCAGTACTTC. This sequence encodes CASSPVPHEQYF.

The gene calls are TRBV2 and TRBJ1-4, with D possibly TRBD1 on 6 matching bases. Germline loops: CDR1 SNHLY, CDR2 FYNNEI. This CDR3 contains 13 residues. The V end was cut by 6 bases, the J end by 5 bases, with 10 bases between. CDR3 coding DNA: TGTGCCAGCAGCCAGGGGTTCAATGAAAAACTGTTTTTT. It encodes CASSQGFNEKLFF.

J is TRBJ1-1 and V is TRBV2; unclear D gene. Trimming took off 5 bases at V and 0 bases at J, with 13 bases between the two ends. Germline CDR1 reads SNHLY; CDR2 reads FYNNEI. This CDR3 has 15 residues. The CDR3 here is CASSTRQDLNTEAFF. DNA of the CDR3: TGTGCCAGCAGTACTCGACAAGACCTGAACACTGAAGCTTTCTTT.

In the case of this clone: One end of the junction varies from germline; a read error may be responsible. V is TRBV7-2 and J is TRBJ2-7, with D possibly being TRBD1 (6 bases). CDR3 length equals 10 residues. Germline lookup yields CDR1 SGHTA and CDR2 FQGNSA. In DNA form, the CDR3 reads TGTGCCAGCAGCTTAGGGACCAGGGGTTTC. The encoded protein is CASSLGTRGF.

The J gene is TRBJ2-7, the V gene TRBV6-5; 9 nucleotides match TRBD2. The CDR3 is made up of 13 amino acids. The trim removed 8 bases at V and 4 bases at J, leaving 6 bases unmatched. The germline gives CDR1 MNHEY, CDR2 SVGAGI. The CDR3 is CASGGGRGYEQYF. The CDR3 DNA is TGTGCCAGCGGAGGCGGGAGGGGTTACGAGCAGTACTTC.

The gene calls are TRBV14 and TRBJ2-5; D is ambiguous. This CDR3 is built from 11 residues. Germline CDR1 is SGHDN and CDR2 is FVKESK. The V gene lost 0 bases and the J gene lost 11 bases, with 7 bases spanning the gap. Written as DNA, the CDR3 is TGTGCCAGCAGCCAAGATAACCAGCAGTACTTC. The encoded protein is CASSQDNQQYF. Supplemented by reference TRBV14 and TRBJ2-5, the full variable domain reads EAGVTQFPSHSVIEKGQTVTLRCDPISGHDNLYWYRRVMGKEIKFLLHFVKESKQDESGMPNNRFLAERTGGTYSTLKVQPAELEDSGVYFCASSQDNQQYFGPGTRLLVL.

This chain connects TRBV11-2 to TRBJ2-1; 12 bases line up with TRBD2. The CDR3 runs 15 residues. Germline V gene lookup returns CDR1 SGHAT and CDR2 FQNNGV. V lost 2 bases and J lost 7; bases outside the gene matches: 3. This chain's CDR3 is CASSLMGTSGNEQFF. The CDR3 coding sequence is TGTGCCAGCAGCTTAATGGGGACTAGCGGGAATGAGCAGTTCTTC. The whole variable domain, remainder taken from reference TRBV11-2 and TRBJ2-1, is EAGVAQSPRYKIIEKRQSVAFWCNPISGHATLYWYQQILGQGPKLLIQFQNNGVVDDSQLPKDRFSAERLKGVDSTLKIQPAKLEDSAVYLCASSLMGTSGNEQFFGPGTRLTVL.

This chain's CDR3 is CASSTYYTGELFF. DNA for the CDR3: TGTGCCAGCAGCACCTACTACACCGGGGAGCTGTTTTTT. V usage is TRBV5-6 and J usage is TRBJ2-2; no reliable D call. The CDR3 totals 13 residues. Germline-derived CDR1 and CDR2 are SGHDT and YYEEEE. Trimming removed 4 bases from V and 3 bases from J, with 7 bases in between.

CDR3 nucleotides: TGTGCCAGCAGCGTGGGAGATCTTACCCCCAACTATGGCTACACCTTC. Protein product: CASSVGDLTPNYGYTF. J is TRBJ1-2 and V is TRBV9, with D unclear. Deletions cut 2 bases from V and 2 bases from J, with 16 bases between. Germline CDR1 SGDLS, CDR2 YYNGEE. The length of the CDR3 is 16 residues.

The V gene is TRBV5-4, the J gene TRBJ2-7, with D hard to call. Trimming removed 0 bases from V and 2 bases from J, with 12 bases in between. Germline CDR1 is SGHNT and CDR2 is YYREEE (reference sequence). The CDR3 extends over 15 amino acids. The CDR3 bases are TGTGCCAGCAGCTTGGAGAAAGCACAGACCTACGAGCAGTACTTC. Its translation is CASSLEKAQTYEQYF.

The chain combines TRBV28 with TRBJ2-6, with D possibly being TRBD2 (5 bases). In germline, CDR1 is MDHEN, CDR2 SYDVKM. The V end was cut by 4 bases, the J end by 0 bases, with 22 bases between. This CDR3 contains 20 residues. The CDR3 region has the DNA TGTGCCAGCAGTTCGCCCCCCTCCTCGCGGGTACACTCTGGGGCCAACGTCCTGACTTTC. Translated: CASSSPPSSRVHSGANVLTF. Complete variable domain (other parts from reference TRBV28 and TRBJ2-6): DVKVTQSSRYLVKRTGEKVFLECVQDMDHENMFWYRQDPGLGLRLIYFSYDVKMKEKGDIPEGYSVSREKKERFSLILESASTNQTSMYLCASSSPPSSRVHSGANVLTFGAGSRLTVL.

The gene calls are TRBV27 and TRBJ2-7; D is undetermined. This CDR3 comprises 14 residues. CDR1 and CDR2 from the germline V gene are MNHEY and SMNVEV (reference sequence). V shed 6 bases and J shed 0 bases, with 12 bases lying between them. The DNA of the CDR3 is TGTGCCAGCAGAATGGACGGTAGCTCCTACGAGCAGTACTTC. This sequence encodes CASRMDGSSYEQYF.

The chain recombines TRBV5-1 with TRBJ1-3; the D is unclear. With 3 bases removed from V and 0 bases from J, the gap between germline ends came to 13 bases. CDR3 length: 16 residues. CDR1 and CDR2 (germline): SGHRS, YFSETQ. This chain's CDR3 is CASSSTETVSGNTIYF. The CDR3 DNA reads TGCGCCAGCAGCTCCACGGAGACGGTCTCTGGAAACACCATATATTTT.

The rearrangement joins TRBV28 to TRBJ2-7; 12 bases match TRBD2. V shed 7 bases and J 0 bases; nucleotides not matched to a gene: 4. Germline V gives CDR1 MDHEN, CDR2 SYDVKM. CDR3 length: 15 amino acids. The chain's CDR3 is CASKGTSGPSYEQYF. In DNA form, the CDR3 reads TGTGCCAGCAAAGGGACTAGCGGGCCCTCCTACGAGCAGTACTTC. The full variable domain, its missing parts supplied by reference TRBV28 and TRBJ2-7, is DVKVTQSSRYLVKRTGEKVFLECVQDMDHENMFWYRQDPGLGLRLIYFSYDVKMKEKGDIPEGYSVSREKKERFSLILESASTNQTSMYLCASKGTSGPSYEQYFGPGTRLTVT.

The V and J genes are TRBV7-9 and TRBJ2-7; 7 nucleotides align to TRBD2. The CDR3 spans 19 residues. Germline V CDR1 and CDR2: SEHNR, FQNEAQ (reference sequence). The V segment lost 1 base and the J segment 4 bases; nucleotides outside the gene matches: 19. CDR3 loop: CASSLDSAGVALKNYEQYF. CDR3 bases: TGTGCCAGCAGCTTAGATTCTGCGGGAGTCGCCCTTAAGAATTACGAGCAGTACTTC. The full variable domain, completed using reference TRBV7-9 and TRBJ2-7, is DTGVSQNPRHKITKRGQNVTFRCDPISEHNRLYWYRQTLGQGPEFLTYFQNEAQLEKSRLLSDRFSAERPKGSFSTLEIQRTEQGDSAMYLCASSLDSAGVALKNYEQYFGPGTRLTVT.

The chain combines TRBV11-1 with TRBJ2-2; D is perhaps TRBD2 (6 bases). Germline V CDR1 and CDR2: SGHAT, FQDESV (reference sequence). The CDR3 is made up of 12 amino acids. V lost 6 bases and J 7 bases, leaving 9 bases between the germline ends. CDR3 DNA: TGTGCCAGCAGTACCGGGGGCGGGGAGCTGTTTTTT. Encoded protein: CASSTGGGELFF.

The chain combines TRBV4-1 with TRBJ2-1; D possibly corresponds to TRBD2 (5 bases). The CDR3 covers 13 residues. The V gene lost 0 bases and the J gene lost 15 bases, with 15 bases spanning the gap. The germline V gene encodes CDR1 MGHRA and CDR2 YSYEKL. The CDR3: CASSQDLDVRAFF. CDR3 bases: TGCGCCAGCAGCCAAGATTTGGACGTGAGGGCGTTCTTC.